This T cell receptor (beta chain) was sequenced for a study of T cells in Graves' hyperthyroidism and ophthalmopathy. Findings and caveats of the study: Ophthalmopathy was model-predicted a median about 6.7 months pre-onset. Ophthalmopathy and stable hyperthyroidism were separated by a 13 V-J model.

This clonotype appeared many times. Its cognate antigen is unknown. What was amplified from RNA transcripts were TCR beta CDR3 regions. The HTBI primer set was used in a first-round RT-PCR of the TCR CDR3. TCRdb re-called the multiplex PCR reads with MiXCR, one entry per CDR3 protein. The sample records 480,000 or so distinct CDR3 sequences, 46% being singletons. The CDR3 totals 13 residues. CDR1 and CDR2 from the germline V gene are SGHDN and FVKESK. The ends lost 5 bases at V and 7 bases at J; junction bases unmatched: 5. This TCR derives from an adult woman with Graves' disease, either hyperthyroidism or ophthalmopathy (not recorded which). Sequencing was done on a sample of peripheral blood or thyroid tissue (not recorded which). The J gene is TRBJ2-7, the V gene TRBV14; 10 nucleotides match TRBD1. The CDR3 region is CASSKTGGWEQYF. CDR3 sequence (DNA): TGTGCCAGCAGCAAGACAGGGGGCTGGGAGCAGTACTTC.